Presented here are 19 T cell receptor beta chains from one specimen sequenced in a study of response to subunit inactivated influenza vaccine. MiXCR, run by TCRdb on the RT-PCR reads, gives a single entry per CDR3 protein. Here the sample spans around 530,000 distinct CDR3 sequences, more than 15% being singletons. Here the sequenced sample was CD4+ T cells sorted from PBMCs, taken roughly 24 months after vaccination. These receptors originate from a man between 50 and 75 years old who received an inactivated influenza vaccine.

The chain has TRBV2 and TRBJ2-7; D unresolved. Per the germline V gene, CDR1 is SNHLY and CDR2 is FYNNEI. V was pared by 4 bases and J by 2 bases, with 12 bases between. The CDR3 runs 14 residues. The chain's CDR3 is CASSGAGLPYEQYF. The DNA of the CDR3 is TGTGCCAGCAGTGGAGCAGGCCTTCCCTACGAGCAGTACTTC.

The rearrangement uses TRBV11-3 and TRBJ2-3, with D perhaps TRBD1 (6 bases). The V end was cut by 3 bases, the J end by 2 bases, with 15 bases between. Germline V gene lookup returns CDR1 SGHNT and CDR2 YENEEA. The CDR3 contains 16 residues. CDR3 protein: CASSLRTGQITDTQYF. In DNA, the CDR3 is TGTGCCAGCAGCTTGCGCACCGGACAGATCACAGATACGCAGTATTTT.

The V gene is TRBV30, the J gene TRBJ2-4; a weak D match, TRBD1 (6 bases). V was cut by 2 bases and J by 2 bases, with 7 bases left in between. This CDR3 is built from 13 residues. Germline CDR1 is GTSNPN and CDR2 is SVGIG (reference sequence). The CDR3: CAWSQGTKNIQYF. The CDR3, as DNA: TGTGCCTGGAGTCAGGGGACCAAAAACATTCAGTACTTC.

The chain employs TRBV2 and TRBJ2-4; TRBD2 is a possible D gene (5 bases). This CDR3 has 12 amino acids. Germline CDR1 and CDR2: SNHLY and FYNNEI. Trimming cost V 7 bases and J 13 bases, with 17 bases left between them. The CDR3 spells CASNDTARRQYF. In DNA form, the CDR3 reads TGTGCCAGCAATGATACGGCCAGGAGGCAGTACTTC. The whole variable domain, filled in from reference TRBV2 and TRBJ2-4, reads EPEVTQTPSHQVTQMGQEVILRCVPISNHLYFYWYRQILGQKVEFLVSFYNNEISEKSEIFDDQFSVERPDGSNFTLKIRSTKLEDSAMYFCASNDTARRQYFGAGTRLSVL.

This clonotype came up a few times. This chain connects TRBV24-1 to TRBJ2-1; 8 bases agree with TRBD1. Germline CDR1 is KGHDR and CDR2 is SFDVKD. V lost 4 bases, J lost 7 bases, and 11 bases stayed unmatched. The CDR3 runs 16 residues. CDR3 in amino acids: CATSDRRTTGENEQFF. CDR3 nucleotides: TGTGCCACCAGTGACCGCCGGACGACAGGGGAGAATGAGCAGTTCTTC.

This clonotype was observed a few times. The chain links TRBV6-5 to TRBJ2-7; tentatively, D is TRBD2 (5 bases). The CDR3 is made up of 15 amino acids. V lost 0 bases and J lost 3, with 12 bases in between. Germline V gives CDR1 MNHEY, CDR2 SVGAGI. The CDR3 loop is CASSYSRGGYYEQYF. CDR3 bases: TGTGCCAGCAGTTACTCACGGGGTGGCTACTACGAGCAGTACTTC.

The V call is TRBV7-9, the J call TRBJ1-1; D is uncertain. This CDR3 has 15 amino acids. CDR1 is SEHNR and CDR2 is FQNEAQ in the germline V gene (reference sequence). With 1 base removed from V and 0 bases from J, the gap between germline ends came to 9 bases. The CDR3 DNA follows: TGTGCCAGCAGCTTAGAGGGAGGGATGAACACTGAAGCTTTCTTT. It is translated as CASSLEGGMNTEAFF.

This clonotype was seen many times. The chain carries TRBV18 and TRBJ1-5, with a weak D call TRBD1 (5 bases). Trimming shortened V by 1 base and J by 4 bases, and 11 bases separated the two germline ends. The CDR3 has 15 amino acids. Germline CDR1 is KGHSH and CDR2 is LQKENI. CDR3 sequence: CASSPRGTPNQPQHF. In DNA form, the CDR3 reads TGTGCCAGCTCACCACGGGGGACCCCGAATCAGCCCCAGCATTTT.

This clonotype showed up just a few times. This CDR3 is CSARGTGIVTSAEQFF. CDR3 nucleotide sequence: TGCAGTGCTAGGGGGACAGGGATCGTGACTAGCGCTGAGCAGTTCTTC. The V call is TRBV20-1, the J call TRBJ2-1, with D maybe TRBD1 (9 bases). CDR1 DFQATT and CDR2 SNEGSKA come from the germline V gene (reference sequence). The CDR3 covers 16 residues. V gave up 3 bases and J gave up 9 bases, with 24 bases separating them.

The V gene is TRBV20-1, the J gene TRBJ2-3, with no clear D. Germline-derived CDR1 and CDR2 are DFQATT and SNEGSKA (reference sequence). Trimming cost V 0 bases and J 0 bases, with 10 bases left between them. CDR3 size: 15 residues. CDR3 bases: TGCAGTGCTAGAGATGTCAGAACTAGCACAGATACGCAGTATTTT. The encoded protein is CSARDVRTSTDTQYF.

There are a few counts of this clonotype. The rearrangement uses TRBV6-2 or TRBV6-3 and TRBJ2-7; D gene ambiguous. Between the trimmed V and J ends, which lost 6 bases and 1 base, there was a span of 10 bases. The V gene's germline CDR1 is MNHEY and CDR2 SVGEGT. CDR3 length: 13 amino acids. CDR3: CASRRPPSYEQYF. CDR3 nucleotides: TGTGCCAGCAGGCGGCCTCCTTCCTACGAGCAGTACTTC.

A note on this clonotype: Sequence at one end of the junction differs from germline and may be a read error. The chain has TRBV5-1 and TRBJ2-7; D is possibly TRBD1 or TRBD2 (5 bases each). The CDR3 has 14 amino acids. Germline CDR1 reads SGHRS; CDR2 reads YFSETQ. The CDR3 spells CASSLSGGSPYPHF. CDR3 nucleotide sequence: TGCGCCAGCAGCTTGTCTGGGGGATCTCCTTATCCCCACTTC.

The chain uses TRBV24-1 and TRBJ2-1, with D perhaps assigned TRBD1 or TRBD2 (5 bases each). In germline, CDR1 is KGHDR, CDR2 SFDVKD. V was trimmed by 3 bases and J by 0 bases, leaving 14 bases between them. This CDR3 comprises 17 residues. CDR3 protein: CATSDRPGRSSYNEQFF. For the CDR3, the DNA is TGTGCCACCAGTGATCGGCCGGGACGGAGCTCCTACAATGAGCAGTTCTTC.

This clonotype has only a few counts. The chain is built from TRBV6-2 or TRBV6-3 and TRBJ2-2; possibly TRBD1 for D (6 bases). Germline-derived CDR1 and CDR2 are MNHEY and SVGEGT. Trimming shortened V by 0 bases and J by 6 bases, and 11 bases separated the two germline ends. The CDR3 loop spans 15 amino acids. The CDR3 loop reads CASSYSLTGSGELFF. In nucleotides, the CDR3 is TGTGCCAGCAGTTACTCGCTGACAGGCTCCGGGGAGCTGTTTTTT.

This clonotype has only a few counts. The chain couples TRBV20-1 to TRBJ2-7, with TRBD1 matching 7 bases. Germline CDR1 DFQATT, CDR2 SNEGSKA (reference sequence). The CDR3 runs 12 residues. V trimming: 5 bases; J trimming: 4 bases; junction bases outside the gene matches: 5. Here the CDR3 reads CSAGDRLYEQYF. CDR3 bases: TGCAGTGCTGGGGACAGATTATACGAGCAGTACTTC.

The V and J genes are TRBV10-3 and TRBJ2-2; 9 nucleotides agree with TRBD1. The CDR3 has 16 residues. V lost 6 bases, J lost 4 bases, and 9 bases stayed unmatched. CDR1 ENHRY and CDR2 SYGVKD come from the germline V gene. Here the CDR3 reads CAIRPNTGGVTGELFF. CDR3 coding DNA: TGTGCCATCAGACCGAACACAGGGGGCGTCACCGGGGAGCTGTTTTTT.

This clonotype occurred a few times. The rearrangement uses TRBV12-3 or TRBV12-4 and TRBJ2-7, with TRBD2 as a possible D gene (5 bases). Trimming took 6 bases from V and 3 from J, leaving 12 bases between them. This CDR3 has 13 amino acids. CDR3 nucleotides: TGTGCCAGCAGGGCTACTAGTGACTACGAGCAGTACTTC. This encodes CASRATSDYEQYF.

The gene calls are TRBV7-9 and TRBJ2-3, with TRBD2 as a possible D gene (5 bases). CDR1 is SEHNR, CDR2 FQNEAQ, per germline (reference sequence). Trimming took off 5 bases at V and 5 bases at J, with 17 bases between the two ends. The length of the CDR3 is 15 residues. The CDR3 DNA follows: TGTGCCAGCAGCCCACAAGCGGAAAGGATAGATACGCAGTATTTT. Translated: CASSPQAERIDTQYF.

The V gene is TRBV5-6, the J gene TRBJ2-1; 7 bases line up with TRBD1. V lost 6 bases, J lost 2 bases, and 2 bases stayed unmatched. The germline CDR1 and CDR2 sequences are SGHDT and YYEEEE. The CDR3 sequence is 13 residues long. The CDR3 is CASIQGPYNEQFF. CDR3 sequence (DNA): TGTGCCAGCATACAGGGGCCCTACAATGAGCAGTTCTTC.